The entry below gives a single T cell receptor (beta chain) sequence along with its context. What it binds is unknown. In germline, CDR1 is LGHNA, CDR2 YNFKEQ. The length of the CDR3 is 16 residues. Trimming shortened V by 7 bases and J by 4 bases, and 22 bases separated the two germline ends. The sample belongs to a study of cytomegalovirus exposure and HLA in healthy donors. Study conclusions and caveats: The Asian-associated ancestry cluster reportedly had fewer N-insertions than the approximately 670-donor mean in a later analysis. In a later analysis, TCR beta V- and J-gene trimming showed a link to a missense DCLRE1C variant. In a later analysis, most CMV-associated TCR beta chains appeared HLA-restricted.

Researchers ran the PCR with 60 Vbeta and 13 Jbeta primers. The data were produced by immunoSEQ multiplex PCR, yet TCRdb's version contains in-frame clones alone and is incomplete. The sample carries around 120,000 clones, 65% to 90% recorded once. The TCR sequence derives from a girl aged 2 to 10 in good health and CMV-seronegative. The rearrangement links TRBV4-2 to TRBJ1-1, with D unclear. The specimen sequenced was PBMCs. The CDR3 region has the DNA TGTGCCAGCAACCCGGCGGGTATCGGGGTGAGCACTGAAGCTTTCTTT. Amino acid sequence: CASNPAGIGVSTEAFF.